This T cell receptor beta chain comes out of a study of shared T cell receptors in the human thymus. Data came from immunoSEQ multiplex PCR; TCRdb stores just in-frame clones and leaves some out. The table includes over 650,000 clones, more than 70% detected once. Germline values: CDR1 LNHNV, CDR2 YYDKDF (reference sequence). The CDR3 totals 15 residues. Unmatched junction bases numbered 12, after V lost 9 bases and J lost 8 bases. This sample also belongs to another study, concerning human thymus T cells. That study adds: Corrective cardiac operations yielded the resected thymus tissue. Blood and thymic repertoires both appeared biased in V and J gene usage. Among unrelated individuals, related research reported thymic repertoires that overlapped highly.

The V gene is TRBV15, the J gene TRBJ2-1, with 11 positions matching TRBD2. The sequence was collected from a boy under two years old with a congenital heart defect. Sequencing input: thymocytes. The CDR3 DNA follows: TGTGCCACAGGGTTTCTAGCGGGAGGACGGGATGAGCAGTTCTTC. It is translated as CATGFLAGGRDEQFF.